This TCR beta chain was sequenced during a study of blood T cell repertoires in COVID-19. As for the study in general: Acute and convalescent COVID-19 specimens originated in the United States, Italy and Spain. Sources were T cells, B-cell-depleted T cells, or PBMCs; the material itself was cDNA or gDNA.

Details on this clone: An end of the junction differs from the germline gene, which may be a read error.

Authors' processing steps: By means of reference gene primer amplification, nucleated cell counts were estimated. Libraries were prepared by immunoSEQ multiplex PCR; TCRdb keeps only in-frame clonotypes and omits some of them. The DNA was the basis for D and trimming; V, J and clone size are from that table. The sample contains approximately 280,000 clones, more than 85% of which appear only once. The CDR3 is 13 residues long. The receptor's source is a man between 40 and 49 years old with acute or convalescent COVID-19. This chain joins TRBV12-3 or TRBV12-4 and TRBJ1-1; TRBD1 might be the D (5 bases). Sequencing input: peripheral blood. In DNA, the CDR3 is TGTGCCAGCAGTTCACGACAGAACTCTGAAGCTTTCTTT. Encoded protein: CASSSRQNSEAFF.